This TCR beta chain was retrieved from a study of cytomegalovirus exposure and HLA in healthy donors. Study context: Of all 400 or so donors who were genotyped, around 79% belonged to the Caucasian-associated ancestry cluster.

This clone was seen only once. Its antigen is unknown. Study-wide results and caveats: Later on, an analysis tied approximately 17,000 TCR beta sequences to HLA alleles at 0.05 false discovery rate.

CDR3 length: 15 residues. The germline V gene has CDR1 SGHNT and CDR2 YENEEA. The V segment lost 4 bases and the J segment 0 bases; nucleotides outside the gene matches: 0. The study sampled nominally healthy donors, though unrecorded immune exposures were likely. The PCR made use of 60 Vbeta and 13 Jbeta primers. Data came from immunoSEQ multiplex PCR; TCRdb stores just in-frame clones and leaves some out. The sample consists of around 150,000 clones, around 90% of them appearing once. The sample taken for sequencing was PBMCs. The clonotype comes from a woman between 40 and 50 years old in good health and CMV-seronegative. The chain is built from TRBV11-3 and TRBJ2-7; 13 bases align to TRBD2. CDR3 sequence: CASSWTSGSSYEQYF. Written as DNA, the CDR3 is TGTGCCAGCAGCTGGACTAGCGGGAGCTCCTACGAGCAGTACTTC.